The clone carrying this T cell receptor beta chain was counted between two and nine times. The target antigen is unknown. Amplification of TCR beta used genomic DNA extracted from peripheral blood. A mixed TRB-A/B primer pool amplified rearranged TRB by multiplex touch-down PCR. TCRdb itself ran the multiplex PCR reads through MiXCR, one entry per CDR3 protein. The top ten clones hold roughly 17% of a sample with about 19,000 distinct CDR3 sequences, approximately 40% of them seen once. V lost 5 bases to trimming and J lost 8 bases, with 12 bases between them. There are 13 residues in the CDR3. The data stem from a study of T cell repertoires in aging, cancer and after chemotherapy. Study details: Six age groups, ranging from 30 or younger to 70 or older, included the donors. Glioblastoma patients receiving temozolomide-based therapy gave paired samples before and after chemotherapy. Approximately 8 million TCR reads were in the whole dataset.

Study-wide results and limits: The repertoire data cannot show anything about immunological memory following chemotherapy.

The clonotype comes from a human donor with a solid tumor. V gene TRBV12-3 or TRBV12-4 combines with J gene TRBJ1-4; possibly TRBD1 for D (5 bases). The material sequenced was blood. Written as DNA, the CDR3 is TGTGCCAGCAGTCTACGAAGGGGAGAAAAACTGTTTTTT. Translation gives CASSLRRGEKLFF.